One T cell receptor beta chain is described in this entry. The antigen this receptor binds is unknown. No base quality information exists; no much larger clone differs at one position. The data belong to a study of early T cells in non-severe SARS-CoV-2 infection (dated by TCRdb to 2020 to 2023). A note on the overall study: Because TCR sequencing was done on bulk RNA from unsorted whole blood, the alpha and beta chains could not be paired. General study outcomes and caveats: VDJdb matching was skewed toward anti-spike CD8 responses and likely underestimated virus-specific expansions, missing private and CD4 specificities.

Library method: 5' RACE. These reads were obtained on a NextSeq 500. Unique molecular identifiers were attached to individual cDNA molecules in the TCR library protocol so that sequencing error and PCR bias could be corrected. TCR alpha and beta chains were both sequenced, and the abundances of alpha and beta sequences in each sample were closely correlated with each other. Turning to the authors' computational methods: Decombinator V4 was used to perform V gene, J gene and CDR3 annotation of TCR sequences. TCRs were defined as expanded if a significant change between any two time points was detected under a Poisson model with p below 0.0001. TCR abundances were normalised to the total number of TCRs sequenced per sample and were expressed as counts per million. TRAV1-2 paired with TRAJ12, TRAJ20 or TRAJ33 defined MAIT TCRs, while TRAV10 paired with TRAJ18 defined iNKT TCRs. VDJdb, accessed 1 November 2021, was searched for CMV, EBV and SARS-CoV-2 annotated TCRs, excluding TCRs annotated for multiple antigens. Starting from the raw public reads, TCRdb applied fastp trimming at Q25, assembled clones with MiXCR and retained in-frame beta chains. One record per CDR3 amino acid sequence lists the most common genes and DNA. None of the V and J calls come from the authors' own analysis; TCRdb made them. This sample gives around 93,000 distinct CDR3 sequences in total; approximately 12% of them show up just once. About 4.6% of the sample goes to the ten largest clones.

The CDR3 covers 15 residues, taking in both the cysteine and the phenylalanine. Kept here is only the CDR3 DNA, which spans 45 bases and is read in frame from base 1. V gives up 4 bases and J gives up 7 bases, and the segment between their germline ends measures 20 bases. This was a case-control study nested in a cohort of healthcare workers in London, UK, who had nasopharyngeal swab PCR tests and blood samples taken every week. Healthcare workers were recruited during the week of the UK lockdown, between 23 and 31 March 2020, and followed weekly for up to roughly 15 weeks. The chain links TRBV12-3 or TRBV12-4 with TRBJ2-7; TRBD1 could be the D gene, as 6 bases match. The sample here was whole blood, taken at baseline. The source of this sequence is an adult who was a healthcare worker with PCR-confirmed SARS-CoV-2 infection or an uninfected control (not recorded which). CDR3 region: CASSYLRGTPGEQYF. At the DNA level, the sequence is TGTGCCAGCAGTTACCTCAGGGGCACTCCGGGGGAGCAGTACTTC.